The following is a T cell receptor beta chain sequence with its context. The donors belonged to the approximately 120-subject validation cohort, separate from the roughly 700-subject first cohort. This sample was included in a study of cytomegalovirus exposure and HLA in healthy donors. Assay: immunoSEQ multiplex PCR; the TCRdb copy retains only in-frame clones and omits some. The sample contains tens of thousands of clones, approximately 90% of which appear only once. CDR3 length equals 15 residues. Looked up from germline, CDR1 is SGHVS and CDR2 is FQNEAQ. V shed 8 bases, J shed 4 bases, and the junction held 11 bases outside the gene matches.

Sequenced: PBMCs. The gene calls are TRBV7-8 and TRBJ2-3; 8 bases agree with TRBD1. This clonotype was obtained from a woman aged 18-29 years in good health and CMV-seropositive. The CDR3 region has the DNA TGTGCCAGCGGACCCTGGACAGGGAGGCCAGATACGCAGTATTTT. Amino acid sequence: CASGPWTGRPDTQYF.